This TCR beta chain was identified during a study of T cell repertoires in cytomegalovirus infection. This clonotype was detected ten times or more. TCRdb re-derived calls from the reads in MiXCR, one entry per CDR3 protein. The table lists around 550,000 distinct CDR3 sequences, less than 30% of them singletons. The V and J ends lost 4 bases and 2 bases respectively, with 15 bases between them. This CDR3 region has 15 residues. Germline V gene data show CDR1 as SGHVS and CDR2 as FQNEAQ. Material: PBMCs. This receptor was taken from a human donor in good health (CMV status not recorded). Some clones in this sample may be carry-over from other donors' samples. The V call is TRBV7-8, the J call TRBJ2-7; D is tentatively TRBD1 or TRBD2 (5 bases each). CDR3 nucleotides: TGTGCCAGCAGCTACCGAGAGGGGAATCCCTACGAGCAGTACTTC. It is translated as CASSYREGNPYEQYF.